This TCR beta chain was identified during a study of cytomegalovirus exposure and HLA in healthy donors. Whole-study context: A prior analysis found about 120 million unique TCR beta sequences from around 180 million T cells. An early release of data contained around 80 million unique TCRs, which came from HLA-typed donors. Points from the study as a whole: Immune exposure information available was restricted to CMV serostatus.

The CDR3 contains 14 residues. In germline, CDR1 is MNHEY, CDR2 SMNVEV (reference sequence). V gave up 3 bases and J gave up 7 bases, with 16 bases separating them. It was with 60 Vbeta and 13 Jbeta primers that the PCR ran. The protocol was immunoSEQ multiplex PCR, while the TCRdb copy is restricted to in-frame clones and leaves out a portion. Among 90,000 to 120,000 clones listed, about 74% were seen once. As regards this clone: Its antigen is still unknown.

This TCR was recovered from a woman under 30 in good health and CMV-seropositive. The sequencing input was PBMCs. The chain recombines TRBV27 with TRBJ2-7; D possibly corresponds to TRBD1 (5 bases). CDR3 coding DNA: TGTGCCAGCAGTTTCTCAGGGATTTTGCGGGAGCAGTACTTC. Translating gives CASSFSGILREQYF.